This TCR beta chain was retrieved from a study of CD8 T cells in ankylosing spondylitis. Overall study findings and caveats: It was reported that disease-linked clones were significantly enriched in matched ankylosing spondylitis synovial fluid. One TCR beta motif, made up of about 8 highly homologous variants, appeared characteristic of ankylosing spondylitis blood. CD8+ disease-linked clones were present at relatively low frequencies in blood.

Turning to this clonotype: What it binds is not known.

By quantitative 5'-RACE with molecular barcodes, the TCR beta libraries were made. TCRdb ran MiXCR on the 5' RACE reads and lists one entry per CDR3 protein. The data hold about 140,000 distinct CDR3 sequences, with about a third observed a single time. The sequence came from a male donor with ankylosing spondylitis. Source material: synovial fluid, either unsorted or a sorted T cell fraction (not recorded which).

This CDR3 reads CSAKSPVVVGETQYF. DNA of the CDR3: TGCAGTGCTAAAAGTCCGGTAGTGGTGGGGGAGACCCAGTACTTC. The chain couples TRBV20-1 to TRBJ2-5, with D hard to call. The CDR3 covers 15 residues. V dropped 4 bases and J dropped 5 bases, with 20 bases sitting between them. Germline V gene sequence: CDR1 DFQATT, CDR2 SNEGSKA (reference sequence).